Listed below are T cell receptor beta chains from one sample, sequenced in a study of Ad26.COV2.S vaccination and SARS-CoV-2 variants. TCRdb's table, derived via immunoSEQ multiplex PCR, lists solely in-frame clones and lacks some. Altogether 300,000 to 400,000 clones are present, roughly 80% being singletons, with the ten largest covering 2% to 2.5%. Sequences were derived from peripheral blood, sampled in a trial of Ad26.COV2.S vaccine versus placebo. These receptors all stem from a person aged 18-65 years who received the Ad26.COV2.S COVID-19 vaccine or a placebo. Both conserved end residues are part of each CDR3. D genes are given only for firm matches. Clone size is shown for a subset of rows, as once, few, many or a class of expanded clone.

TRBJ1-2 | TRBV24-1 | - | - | CATSYPDRGGGYGYTF | TGTGCCACCAGCTACCCGGATCGGGGAGGAGGCTATGGCTACACCTTC
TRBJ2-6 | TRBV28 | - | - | CASSSTGSGANVLTF | TGTGCCAGCAGTTCTACAGGGTCCGGGGCCAACGTCCTGACTTTC
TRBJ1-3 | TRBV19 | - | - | CAKSSGNTIYF | TGTGCAAAGAGCTCTGGAAACACCATATATTTT
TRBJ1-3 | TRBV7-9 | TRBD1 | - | CASSQTTGAGNTIYF | TGTGCCAGCAGCCAAACGACAGGGGCTGGAAACACCATATATTTT
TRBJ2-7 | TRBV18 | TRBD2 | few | CASSSGRGGMSEQYF | TGTGCCAGCTCATCGGGGCGGGGAGGGATGTCCGAGCAGTACTTC
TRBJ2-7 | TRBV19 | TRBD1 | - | CASSAGQGAIEQYF | TGTGCCAGTAGCGCGGGACAGGGGGCGATCGAGCAGTACTTC
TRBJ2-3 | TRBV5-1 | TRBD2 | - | CASSPSGGRTDTQYF | TGCGCCAGCAGCCCTAGCGGGGGCCGCACAGATACGCAGTATTTT
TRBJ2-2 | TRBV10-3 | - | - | CAISESGYTGELFF | TGTGCCATCAGTGAGTCGGGTTACACCGGGGAGCTGTTTTTT
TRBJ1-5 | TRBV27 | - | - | CASSLSDSNQPQHF | TGTGCCAGCAGTTTAAGTGATAGCAATCAGCCCCAGCATTTT
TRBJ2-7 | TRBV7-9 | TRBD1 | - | CASSPTPTGLGTYEQYF | TGTGCCAGCAGCCCTACCCCGACAGGGTTGGGAACCTACGAGCAGTACTTC
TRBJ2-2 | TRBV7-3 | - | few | CASSLGGVGGELFF | TGTGCCAGCAGCTTAGGCGGGGTAGGCGGGGAGCTGTTTTTT
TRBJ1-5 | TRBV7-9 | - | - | CASSGGNQPQHF | TGTGCCAGCAGCGGGGGGAATCAGCCCCAGCATTTT
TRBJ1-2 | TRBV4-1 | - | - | CASSQDQVGRGYGYTF | TGCGCCAGCAGCCAAGATCAGGTGGGACGGGGCTATGGCTACACCTTC
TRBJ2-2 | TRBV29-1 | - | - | CSVDPQGLGELFF | TGCAGCGTTGACCCACAGGGTCTAGGGGAGCTGTTTTTT
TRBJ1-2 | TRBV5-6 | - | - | CASSRLSPNYGYTF | TGTGCCAGCAGTCGGCTGAGTCCTAACTATGGCTACACCTTC
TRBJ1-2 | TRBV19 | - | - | CASSIRAAGGYTF | TGTGCCAGTAGTATAAGGGCAGCTGGGGGCTACACCTTC
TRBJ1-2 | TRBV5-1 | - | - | CASSGHLSNYGYTF | TGCGCCAGCAGCGGGCACCTGTCTAACTATGGCTACACCTTC
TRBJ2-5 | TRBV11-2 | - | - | CASSLVLAEVQETQYF | TGTGCCAGCAGCTTAGTGCTCGCTGAGGTACAAGAGACCCAGTACTTC
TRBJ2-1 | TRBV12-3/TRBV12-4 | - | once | CASSLGREQFF | TGTGCCAGCAGTTTAGGTAGGGAGCAGTTCTTC
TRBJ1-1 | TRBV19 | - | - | CASSIQGNTEAFF | TGTGCCAGTAGTATTCAGGGGAACACTGAAGCTTTCTTT
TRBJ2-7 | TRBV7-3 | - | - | CASSLTPGPYEQYF | TGTGCCAGCAGCTTAACGCCGGGGCCCTACGAGCAGTACTTC
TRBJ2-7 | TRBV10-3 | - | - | CAISERNYEQYF | TGTGCCATCAGTGAGCGAAACTACGAGCAGTACTTC
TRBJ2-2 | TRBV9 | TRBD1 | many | CASSVAGQAGELFF | TGTGCCAGCAGCGTAGCCGGACAGGCCGGGGAGCTGTTTTTT
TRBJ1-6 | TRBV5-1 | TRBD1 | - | CASSSGTAYNSPLHF | TGCGCCAGCAGCTCCGGGACAGCCTATAATTCACCCCTCCACTTT
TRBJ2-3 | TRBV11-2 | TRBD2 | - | CASSLGLAGGTDTQYF | TGTGCCAGCAGCTTAGGACTAGCGGGGGGCACAGATACGCAGTATTTT
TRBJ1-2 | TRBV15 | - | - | CATSRDPGAASNYGYTF | TGTGCCACCAGCAGAGACCCTGGGGCAGCATCTAACTATGGCTACACCTTC
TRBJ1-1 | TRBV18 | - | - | CASSPGRLRNTEAFF | TGTGCCAGCTCACCAGGACGGCTAAGGAACACTGAAGCTTTCTTT
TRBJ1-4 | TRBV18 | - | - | CASSLLPGGQRDFNEKLFF | TGTGCCAGCTCACTCCTTCCAGGAGGACAGAGAGACTTTAATGAAAAACTGTTTTTT
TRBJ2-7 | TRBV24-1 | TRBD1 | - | CATSDTDRGPGEQYF | TGTGCCACCAGTGACACTGACAGGGGGCCAGGCGAGCAGTACTTC
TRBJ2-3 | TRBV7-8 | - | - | CASSTGYRAHTQYF | TGTGCCAGCAGCACGGGATACAGAGCCCATACGCAGTATTTT
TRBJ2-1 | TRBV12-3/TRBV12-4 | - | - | CCSRGASYNEQFF | TGTTGTAGCAGGGGGGCATCCTACAATGAGCAGTTCTTC
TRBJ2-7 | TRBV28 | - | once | CASSRGVGEQYF | TGTGCCAGCAGTCGAGGGGTAGGAGAGCAGTACTTC
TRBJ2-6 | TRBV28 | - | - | CASSNGPRRGANVLTF | TGTGCCAGCAGTAATGGGCCCAGGCGCGGGGCCAACGTCCTGACTTTC
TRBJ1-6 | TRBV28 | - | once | CASSLYPGLKNSPLHF | TGTGCCAGCAGTTTATACCCGGGGCTTAAAAATTCACCCCTCCACTTT
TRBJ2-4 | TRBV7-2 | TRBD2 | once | CASSLVAGGADIQYF | TGTGCCAGCAGCTTAGTTGCGGGGGGCGCCGACATTCAGTACTTC
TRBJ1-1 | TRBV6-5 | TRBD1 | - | CASSDRGGRGTEAFF | TGTGCCAGCAGCGACAGGGGGGGCCGGGGTACTGAAGCTTTCTTT
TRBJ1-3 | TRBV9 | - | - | CASSGNTIYF | TGTGCCAGCAGTGGAAACACCATATATTTT
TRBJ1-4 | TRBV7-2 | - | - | CASSYMGAEAEKLFF | TGTGCCAGCAGCTACATGGGGGCGGAAGCTGAAAAACTGTTTTTT
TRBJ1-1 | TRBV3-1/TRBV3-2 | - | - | CASSLSGTEAFF | TGTGCCAGCAGCCTTAGCGGGACTGAAGCTTTCTTT
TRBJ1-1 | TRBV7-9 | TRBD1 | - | CASSLGTGGLNTEAFF | TGTGCCAGCAGCTTAGGGACAGGGGGCCTGAACACTGAAGCTTTCTTT
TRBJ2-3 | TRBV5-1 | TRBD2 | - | CASSPGLAGDTQYF | TGCGCCAGCAGTCCCGGACTAGCGGGGGATACGCAGTATTTT
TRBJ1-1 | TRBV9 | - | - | CASSVLAGDTEAFF | TGTGCCAGCAGCGTGCTAGCAGGGGACACTGAAGCTTTCTTT
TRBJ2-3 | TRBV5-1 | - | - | CASTRIRSTDTQYF | TGCGCCAGCACACGGATACGTAGCACAGATACGCAGTATTTT
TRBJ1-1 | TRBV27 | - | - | CASSSRATNTEAFF | TGTGCCAGCAGTTCTCGGGCCACGAACACTGAAGCTTTCTTT
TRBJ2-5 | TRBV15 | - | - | CATSRDRDQETQYF | TGTGCCACCAGCAGAGACAGGGACCAAGAGACCCAGTACTTC
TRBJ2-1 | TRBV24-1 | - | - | CATSINGAPNEQFF | TGTGCCACCAGTATTAACGGGGCTCCCAATGAGCAGTTCTTC
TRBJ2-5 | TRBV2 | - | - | CASSEYGARETQYF | TGTGCCAGCAGTGAATATGGTGCGCGGGAGACCCAGTACTTC
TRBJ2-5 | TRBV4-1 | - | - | CASSQDANFQETQYF | TGCGCCAGCAGCCAAGACGCAAACTTCCAAGAGACCCAGTACTTC
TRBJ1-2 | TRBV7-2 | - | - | CASSLAIGAGDGYTF | TGTGCCAGCAGCTTAGCGATCGGGGCGGGAGATGGCTACACCTTC
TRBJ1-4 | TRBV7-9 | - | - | CASSLRGRRINEKLFF | TGTGCCAGCAGCTTGCGTGGGCGGCGGATTAATGAAAAACTGTTTTTT